The present T cell receptor beta chain was sequenced within a study of tumor-infiltrating lymphocytes in primary liver carcinoma (TCRdb year 2017). Concerning the study at large: Of the five patients, three men and two women aged 30 to 69 years, four had hepatocellular carcinoma and one had combined HCC and intrahepatic cholangiocarcinoma. For each liver tumor, the study sampled five regions along with adjacent normal tissue and blood, and applied TCRbeta repertoire sequencing, expression microarrays and whole-exome sequencing. The 25 or so tumor region samples were profiled with Agilent mRNA microarrays so that TCRbeta repertoire diversity could be related to the local molecular phenotype. High reproducibility was observed for the technical replicate repertoires, with mean shared-clone rates approximately 0.92 and correlation coefficients above 0.95. Roughly 3.65 to 7.13 million productive TCRbeta reads were obtained per sample, and no significant difference in read depth was found between tissue types. The five patients had tumors of stage T1-T3 N0M0, with maximum diameters ranging from about 4 to 11 cm. A total of roughly 35 specimens from 5 patients, comprising about 25 tumor regions, 5 adjacent noncancerous liver tissues and 5 peripheral blood samples, were covered by TCRbeta repertoire sequencing. On the study overall, not on this receptor specifically: Just about 7.5-25% of top clones turned up in all five regions of a tumor, which suggests spatial heterogeneity among tumor-infiltrating T cells. Because the samples were bulk and unsorted, CD4+ and CD8+ T cell repertoires could not be compared. Compared with blood, tumors had a significantly larger share of the repertoire taken up by the top 250 clones (p = 0.039). Repertoire overlap was higher between tumor regions (mean roughly 35%) than tumor-adjacent (approximately 17%) or tumor-blood (roughly 14%) pairs, consistent with antigen-driven expansion. Only the TCR beta chain was sequenced, which likely underestimates true repertoire diversity because unpaired alpha chains were not captured. With just a handful of patients in the study, the authors point out that the findings should be validated in a larger study.

Using a constant-region primer and ProtoScript II reverse transcriptase, TCRbeta-specific cDNA was reverse-transcribed from about 540 ng total RNA. The TCRbeta libraries were prepared through three rounds of nested multiplex PCR following a slightly modified ARM-PCR procedure. Each of the first two PCR rounds ran for about 10 cycles using multiplex TRBV1-TRBV30 forward primers together with a Cbeta reverse primer. A final 25-cycle PCR with Deep VentR polymerase added sample barcodes and Illumina adapters. Amplicons of 200-500 bp were gel-purified with a QIAquick gel extraction kit before sequencing. TCRbeta amplicons were sequenced on an Illumina HiSeq 2500 with 250-bp paired-end reads. For the original study's pipeline: Quality trimming of reads was performed with Trimmomatic v0.33, and paired reads were merged with FLASH v1.2.11 so that full CDR3 sequences could be recovered. MiGEC v1.2.1b assigned V, D and J germline segments to the rearranged TCRbeta sequences. Clonotype statistics, along with Shannon-Wiener diversity indices, were calculated using VDJtools v1.0.0. Except for diversity analysis, only the 250 most abundant clonotypes of each sample were used in subsequent analyses to reduce sampling bias. TCRdb took the public reads, trimmed them with fastp at Q25, ran MiXCR for clone calling and kept in-frame beta chains. Duplicate CDR3 protein sequences are folded into a single record with the most common DNA and genes. The V and J calls and clone size are TCRdb's, not the authors'. Counted in this sample were almost 55,000 distinct CDR3 sequences; over 70% of them appeared once. The top ten constitute around 23% of the sample.

Total RNA and DNA were co-extracted from 20-30 mg of bulk tissue with the AllPrep DNA/RNA mini kit, without cell sorting. Surgical resection was performed in China between 2015 and early 2016 on about 5 patients with histopathologically diagnosed primary liver carcinoma. Patients had chronic HBV infection and were treatment-naive at sampling. Five spatially separated regions were sampled from each tumor: the superior, inferior, left-lateral and right-lateral poles, plus the tumor centre. Histological examination found more than 80% viable tumor cells in every tumor sample. Each fresh piece of tumor and adjacent tissue was cut in two, with one half stored in RNAlater at -80 degrees C and the other half sent for histology. The germline V gene specifies SGHRS as CDR1 and YFSETQ as CDR2. CDR3 length: 13 amino acids, cysteine to phenylalanine. Here the CDR3 DNA is all that survives: 39 bases in frame from base 1. V has 5 bases trimmed and J has 6 bases trimmed; junction bases matching no gene number 7.

There are many counts of this clonotype. It lacks a known antigen. The sample holds no much larger clone one base away, and base qualities are not on file. In this chain, TRBV5-1 is recombined with TRBJ2-7, and TRBD1 matches 8 of the central bases. This TCR came from a man in his forties with primary liver carcinoma and hepatitis B virus infection. Material: liver tumor tissue from sampling region 2. The meaning of the sample's cell subset or site label: tumor region T2, inferior pole. The CDR3 region reads CASRDREVGEQYF. The nucleotides are TGCGCCAGCAGGGACAGGGAAGTTGGCGAGCAGTACTTC.